The clone carrying this TCR beta chain was seen a handful of times. Its antigen is unknown. The data were obtained in a study of T cell responses to AZD1222 COVID-19 vaccine. Study-level points and caveats: It should be noted that donors were predominantly white British and more often female, and clonal diversity was possibly underestimated.

In germline, CDR1 is KGHSH, CDR2 LQKENI. V gave up 5 bases and J gave up 4 bases, with 12 bases separating them. The CDR3 is 13 residues long. Using immunoSEQ multiplex PCR, the repertoire was profiled, and TCRdb retains in-frame clones only, with some absent. This table has some 99,000 clones, approximately 90% appearing once. The sequence was collected from an adult in good health. The starting material was peripheral blood, obtained on day 0 of AZD1222 vaccination. The V and J genes are TRBV18 and TRBJ2-7, with D perhaps TRBD2 (6 bases). CDR3 nucleotide sequence: TGTGCCAGCTCAGCGGGACGGAGATACGAGCAGTACTTC. It encodes CASSAGRRYEQYF.